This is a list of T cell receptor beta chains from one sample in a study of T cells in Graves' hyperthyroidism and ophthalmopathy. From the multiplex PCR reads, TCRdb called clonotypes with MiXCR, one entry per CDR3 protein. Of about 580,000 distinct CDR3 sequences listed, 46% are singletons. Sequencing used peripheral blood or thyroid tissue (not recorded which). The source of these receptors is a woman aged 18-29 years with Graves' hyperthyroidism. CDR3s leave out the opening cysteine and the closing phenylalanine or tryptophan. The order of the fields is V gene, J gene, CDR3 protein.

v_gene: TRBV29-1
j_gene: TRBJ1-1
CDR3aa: SVKTGGTEAF

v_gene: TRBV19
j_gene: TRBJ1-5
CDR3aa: ASSMRGQPQH

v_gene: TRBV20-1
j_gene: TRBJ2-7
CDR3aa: SARKKGGTVSEQY

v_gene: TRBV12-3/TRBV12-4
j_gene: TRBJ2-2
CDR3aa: ASQGLVRELF

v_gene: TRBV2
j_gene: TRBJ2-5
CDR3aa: ASRTPVQETQY

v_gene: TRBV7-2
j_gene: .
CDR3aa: ASSKTPKQF

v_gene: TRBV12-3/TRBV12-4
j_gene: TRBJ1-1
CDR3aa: ASSVGVTEAF

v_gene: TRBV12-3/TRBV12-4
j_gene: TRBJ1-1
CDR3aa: ASSVDGGRNTEAF

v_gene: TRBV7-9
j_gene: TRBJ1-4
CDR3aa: ASSLDGNTEKLF

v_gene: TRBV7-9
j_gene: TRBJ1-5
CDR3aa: ASSFTGGEETQH

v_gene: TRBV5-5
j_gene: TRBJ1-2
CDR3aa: ASSLDGGDYT

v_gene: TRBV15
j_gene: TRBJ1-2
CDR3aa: ATSRDQEGTTGYT

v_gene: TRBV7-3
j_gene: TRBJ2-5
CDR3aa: ASSLLAGGQETQY

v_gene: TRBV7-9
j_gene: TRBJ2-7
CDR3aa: ASSLALGASYEQY

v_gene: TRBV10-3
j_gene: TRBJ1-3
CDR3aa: AGGGTGVSGNTIY

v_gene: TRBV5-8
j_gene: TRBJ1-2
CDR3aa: ASSPLPIYGYT